Sequencing of this T cell receptor beta chain was carried out in a study of cytomegalovirus exposure and HLA in healthy donors. With respect to this clone: Its specificity is unknown.

Vbeta (60) and Jbeta (13) primers were used in the PCR. Assay used: immunoSEQ multiplex PCR; TCRdb lists only in-frame clones, some missing. The table lists under 250,000 clones, roughly 72% of them singletons. Study results and caveats: HLA restriction was apparent for most CMV-associated TCR beta chains in a later analysis. In a later analysis, donors in an Asian-associated ancestry cluster reportedly had fewer N-insertions in productive TCRs than the cohort mean.

The sequencing sample was made of PBMCs. The clonotype comes from a man younger than 45 in good health and CMV-seronegative.

The CDR3 region has the DNA TGCGCCAGCAGCCAAGGCTGGCAGAACGAAGAAAAACTGTTTTTT. Amino acid sequence: CASSQGWQNEEKLFF. V gene TRBV4-1 combines with J gene TRBJ1-4; D ambiguous. V lost 1 base, J lost 8 bases, and 14 bases lay in between. This CDR3 region has 15 residues. Germline-derived CDR1 and CDR2 are MGHRA and YSYEKL.